These 30 T cell receptor beta chains came from one sample sequenced in a study of vaccination effects on CD4 cells after COVID-19. Profiling relied on immunoSEQ multiplex PCR, and the TCRdb table lists in-frame clones only, not all of them. The table includes about 29,000 clones, 65% to 75% detected once. Viral peptide pool expansion of antigen-specific CD4+ T cells preceded sequencing in the ViraFEST assay. Researchers isolated CD4+ T cells once approximately 10 days of culture had elapsed. Participants each got two BNT162b2 or mRNA-1273 vaccine doses. These receptors' antigens are unknown. Sequenced here: CD4+ T cells from PBMCs cultured with HCoV-OC43 spike peptides, sampled after COVID-19 vaccination. Subset defined: HCoV-OC43 spike overlapping peptide pool stimulation. These receptors were obtained from a human donor who received a COVID-19 vaccine.

CDR3 nucleotides: TGTGCCTCAAGGACAGGAGATAACTATGGCTACACCTTC. It codes for CASRTGDNYGYTF. This sequence joins TRBV6-5 and TRBJ1-2, with 7 bases lining up with TRBD1. Germline values: CDR1 MNHEY, CDR2 SVGAGI. Trimming removed 11 bases from V and 1 base from J; junction bases left unmatched: 7. CDR3 length: 13 residues.

A remark on this clone: Within the sample, other DNA sequences also encode this same CDR3. This chain links TRBV12-3 or TRBV12-4 with TRBJ1-1; D gene ambiguous. The CDR3 contains 12 residues. Trimming cost V 3 bases and J 4 bases, with 6 bases left between them. DNA for the CDR3: TGTGCCAGCAGTTTCTGGGGCACTGAAGCTTTCTTT. Translated, it gives CASSFWGTEAFF.

The table lists this clone with a count of one. The J gene is TRBJ2-1, the V gene TRBV28, with D maybe TRBD2 (5 bases). This CDR3 region has 14 residues. The V gene's germline CDR1 is MDHEN and CDR2 SYDVKM. V was pared by 6 bases and J by 2 bases, with 11 bases between. DNA of the CDR3: TGTGCCAGCAGGTTCGTGGAGGCCTACAATGAGCAGTTCTTC. Translated: CASRFVEAYNEQFF. The full variable domain, its missing parts supplied by reference TRBV28 and TRBJ2-1, is DVKVTQSSRYLVKRTGEKVFLECVQDMDHENMFWYRQDPGLGLRLIYFSYDVKMKEKGDIPEGYSVSREKKERFSLILESASTNQTSMYLCASRFVEAYNEQFFGPGTRLTVL.

The sample holds a few counts of this clone. This rearrangement joins TRBV9 to TRBJ1-1; D possibly corresponds to TRBD1 (5 bases). This CDR3 region has 14 residues. The V end lost 2 bases, the J end lost 1 base, and 9 bases lay between the germline ends. The V gene's germline CDR1 is SGDLS and CDR2 YYNGEE. Here the CDR3 reads CASSVRQWNTEAFF. DNA of the CDR3: TGTGCCAGCAGCGTCCGACAGTGGAACACTGAAGCTTTCTTT.

This CDR3 is CASSRTSGSLETQYF. CDR3 sequence (DNA): TGTGCCAGCAGTCGAACTAGCGGGAGCCTGGAGACCCAGTACTTC. The chain combines TRBV7-2 with TRBJ2-5, with 11 bases aligning to TRBD2. There are 15 residues in the CDR3. Germline V gene lookup returns CDR1 SGHTA and CDR2 FQGNSA. Losses at the gene ends were 6 bases for V and 5 bases for J; bases not matched to a gene: 8.

The rearrangement uses TRBV6-5 and TRBJ1-1; 7 bases are shared with TRBD1. Germline lookup yields CDR1 MNHEY and CDR2 SVGAGI. J gave up 8 bases and V 2 bases, and 8 bases lay outside the gene matches. The CDR3 length is 14 residues. The DNA for the CDR3 is TGTGCCAGCAGTTACACTCTTTCAGGGGGGGAAGCTTTCTTT. Its translation: CASSYTLSGGEAFF.

The rearrangement uses TRBV19 and TRBJ1-6; TRBD1 agrees at 10 bases. The trim removed 3 bases at V and 10 bases at J, leaving 6 bases unmatched. Per the germline V gene, CDR1 is LNHDA and CDR2 is SQIVND (reference sequence). The CDR3 contains 15 residues. CDR3 amino acids: CASSIVGTGDSPLHF. The CDR3 bases are TGTGCCAGTAGTATTGTCGGGACAGGGGACTCACCCCTCCACTTT.

This sequence joins TRBV27 and TRBJ2-7, with a possible D match to TRBD1 (6 bases). CDR1 and CDR2 from the germline V gene are MNHEY and SMNVEV (reference sequence). V dropped 6 bases and J dropped 3 bases, with 15 bases sitting between them. This CDR3 is 14 amino acids long. CDR3: CASRGQGRGYEQYF. CDR3 nucleotide sequence: TGTGCCAGCAGGGGCCAGGGCAGGGGCTACGAGCAGTACTTC.

The J gene is TRBJ2-2, the V gene TRBV5-1; unclear D gene. The length of the CDR3 is 14 residues. Germline CDR1 and CDR2: SGHRS and YFSETQ. Between the trimmed V and J ends, which lost 0 bases and 3 bases, there was a span of 6 bases. CDR3: CASSLARYTGELFF. The CDR3, as DNA: TGCGCCAGCAGCTTGGCCAGATACACCGGGGAGCTGTTTTTT.

The chain has TRBV19 and TRBJ2-5, with D possibly being TRBD2 (5 bases). The V gene's germline CDR1 is LNHDA and CDR2 SQIVND (reference sequence). Trimming shortened V by 10 bases and J by 5 bases, and 20 bases separated the two germline ends. The CDR3 loop spans 14 amino acids. CDR3 sequence (DNA): TGTGCCACCCGCGACCGTGGAGGCCCGGAGACCCAGTACTTC. Residues: CATRDRGGPETQYF.

This rearrangement joins TRBV7-9 to TRBJ1-4, with 7 bases that match TRBD1. Trimming cost V 3 bases and J 4 bases; bases outside gene matches: 8. Looked up from germline, CDR1 is SEHNR and CDR2 is FQNEAQ (reference sequence). This CDR3 is built from 16 residues. CDR3 DNA: TGTGCCAGCAGCTTGGGACAGCCGAGTTATAATGAAAAACTGTTTTTT. This codes for CASSLGQPSYNEKLFF.

J is TRBJ2-7 and V is TRBV6-2 or TRBV6-3; D not certain. CDR1 is MNHEY and CDR2 is SVGEGT in the germline V gene. V gave up 6 bases and J gave up 0 bases, with 21 bases separating them. The CDR3 covers 17 residues. CDR3 DNA sequence: TGTGCCAGCAGCCACACCCCCCTCCGGGTAAGCTCCTACGAGCAGTACTTC. Protein product: CASSHTPLRVSSYEQYF.

This clone was picked up one time. The chain employs TRBV5-5 and TRBJ2-1; D is unresolved. The CDR3 totals 12 residues. The V end lost 4 bases, the J end lost 9 bases, and 11 bases lay between the germline ends. Germline lookup yields CDR1 SGHKS and CDR2 YYEKEE (reference sequence). The CDR3 DNA reads as TGTGCCAGCAGCAAGGCTGGTGGTGAGCAGTTCTTC. Protein: CASSKAGGEQFF.

This chain links TRBV5-1 with TRBJ1-6; 9 positions agree with TRBD1. CDR3 length: 17 amino acids. The ends lost 2 bases at V and 8 bases at J; junction bases unmatched: 11. Germline V gene data show CDR1 as SGHRS and CDR2 as YFSETQ. CDR3 DNA: TGCGCCAGCAGCTTAGCGGACAGGGGAATCGGATATTCACCCCTCCACTTT. It specifies CASSLADRGIGYSPLHF.

The chain uses TRBV19 and TRBJ2-7; 10 positions match TRBD1. CDR1 LNHDA and CDR2 SQIVND come from the germline V gene (reference sequence). J gave up 7 bases and V 7 bases, and 10 bases lay outside the gene matches. CDR3 length: 14 residues. The CDR3 here is CASTPGTGASEQYF. The CDR3 DNA sequence: TGTGCCAGTACACCAGGGACAGGGGCGTCTGAGCAGTACTTC.

The chain is built from TRBV7-9 and TRBJ2-7; TRBD1 matches 8 bases. The CDR3 has 14 amino acids. Per germline, CDR1 SEHNR and CDR2 FQNEAQ (reference sequence). After removal of 6 bases from V and 1 base from J, the junction contained 5 bases not matched to a gene. CDR3 bases: TGTGCCAGCAGAACAGGGGGACCATCCTACGAGCAGTACTTC. Translating it yields CASRTGGPSYEQYF.

Only one count was recorded for this clone. CDR3 nucleotides: TGTGCCAGCAGCCAAGGAAGCATACGGACGGGGGATACGCAGTATTTT. Translated: CASSQGSIRTGDTQYF. This chain joins TRBV4-2 and TRBJ2-3, with D maybe TRBD2 (5 bases). The V and J ends lost 1 base and 6 bases respectively, with 17 bases between them. Per germline, CDR1 LGHNA and CDR2 YNFKEQ. The length of the CDR3 is 16 residues.

This clone turned up a few times. J is TRBJ1-1 and V is TRBV24-1; D possibly corresponds to TRBD1 (6 bases). Trimming pared 6 bases from V and 5 bases from J, leaving 12 bases between. The CDR3 is 13 amino acids. Germline CDR1 reads KGHDR; CDR2 reads SFDVKD. This chain's CDR3 is CATSLAGQTEAFF. The CDR3 region has the DNA TGTGCCACCAGTTTGGCCGGACAGACTGAAGCTTTCTTT.

The J gene is TRBJ2-1, the V gene TRBV9, with 7 bases lining up with TRBD1. Trimming at V came to 2 bases and at J to 6 bases, leaving 8 bases not matched to a gene. Germline lookup yields CDR1 SGDLS and CDR2 YYNGEE. CDR3 length equals 15 residues. CDR3 residues: CASSVREGALNEQFF. CDR3 sequence (DNA): TGTGCCAGCAGCGTCAGAGAGGGGGCCCTCAATGAGCAGTTCTTC.

The chain employs TRBV30 and TRBJ2-5; D gene uncertain. This CDR3 spans 11 amino acids. Trimming left V 1 base short and J 2 bases short, with 2 bases between. Per germline, CDR1 GTSNPN and CDR2 SVGIG (reference sequence). CDR3 nucleotides: TGTGCCTGGAGTGGACAAGAGACCCAGTACTTC. Its protein product is CAWSGQETQYF.

A single count supports this clone. This rearrangement joins TRBV11-2 to TRBJ1-1; D ambiguous. This CDR3 is built from 18 residues. V dropped 5 bases and J dropped 1 base, with 23 bases sitting between them. Germline V lookup: CDR1 SGHAT, CDR2 FQNNGV. As DNA, the CDR3 is TGTGCCAGCAGCCGGGCAGTGGTCTCGGGGTCGTGGAACACTGAAGCTTTCTTT. It encodes CASSRAVVSGSWNTEAFF.

This clone was picked up a small number of times. The rearrangement links TRBV2 to TRBJ2-7, with D tentatively TRBD1 (5 bases). Looked up from germline, CDR1 is SNHLY and CDR2 is FYNNEI. V was trimmed by 7 bases and J by 2 bases, leaving 12 bases between them. This CDR3 spans 13 amino acids. The CDR3 DNA reads TGTGCCAGCATCAGGGTGGGGACCTACGAGCAGTACTTC. Translated, it gives CASIRVGTYEQYF.

The CDR3 bases are TGTGCCAGCAGCCCGGACAGGGGGGACACCGGGGAGCTGTTTTTT. This encodes CASSPDRGDTGELFF. This sequence joins TRBV7-9 and TRBJ2-2; 10 bases fit TRBD1. The trim removed 5 bases at V and 3 bases at J, leaving 3 bases unmatched. From germline, CDR1 is SEHNR and CDR2 FQNEAQ (reference sequence). The CDR3 length is 15 residues.

CDR3 in amino acids: CASSRPTSGRSGSSYNEQFF. In nucleotides, the CDR3 is TGCGCCAGCAGCCGACCGACTAGCGGGAGGTCTGGTAGCTCCTACAATGAGCAGTTCTTC. V gene TRBV5-1 combines with J gene TRBJ2-1; TRBD2 matches 13 bases. The CDR3 contains 20 residues. The J segment lost 0 bases and the V segment lost 4 bases, leaving 13 bases of the junction unmatched. The germline V gene has CDR1 SGHRS and CDR2 YFSETQ.

This clone showed up just once. The gene calls are TRBV15 and TRBJ2-7; possible D gene TRBD2, 5 bases. Germline CDR1 LNHNV, CDR2 YYDKDF (reference sequence). V shed 5 bases and J shed 3 bases, with 17 bases lying between them. This CDR3 is 15 amino acids long. The CDR3 bases are TGTGCCACCAGCCCGATTGGCGGGTCGAACTACGAGCAGTACTTC. This sequence encodes CATSPIGGSNYEQYF.

This clone has a handful of counts. The J gene is TRBJ1-3, the V gene TRBV7-9, with 7 bases identical to TRBD1. The CDR3 extends over 14 amino acids. V was clipped by 11 bases and J by 0 bases; unmatched bases: 7. Germline-derived CDR1 and CDR2 are SEHNR and FQNEAQ (reference sequence). The CDR3, as DNA: TGTGCCTTGGGACAGCCGAGCTCTGGAAACACCATATATTTT. Translated: CALGQPSSGNTIYF. Using reference TRBV7-9 and TRBJ1-3 for the parts outside the CDR3, the full variable domain is DTGVSQNPRHKITKRGQNVTFRCDPISEHNRLYWYRQTLGQGPEFLTYFQNEAQLEKSRLLSDRFSAERPKGSFSTLEIQRTEQGDSAMYLCALGQPSSGNTIYFGEGSWLTVV.

The chain joins TRBV6-5 to TRBJ1-1, with no clear D. CDR1 is MNHEY, CDR2 SVGAGI, per germline. V lost 0 bases and J lost 3, with 11 bases in between. The CDR3 loop spans 15 amino acids. CDR3 loop: CASSYSNLPDTEAFF. In DNA form, the CDR3 reads TGTGCCAGCAGTTACTCGAATTTACCCGACACTGAAGCTTTCTTT.

The gene calls are TRBV5-1 and TRBJ2-1; 12 bases are shared with TRBD2. The CDR3 is 15 amino acids. Losses at the gene ends were 4 bases for V and 8 bases for J; bases not matched to a gene: 7. Germline V lookup: CDR1 SGHRS, CDR2 YFSETQ. CDR3 residues: CASSILAGGEHEQFF. CDR3 nucleotides: TGCGCCAGCAGCATTCTAGCGGGAGGGGAGCATGAGCAGTTCTTC.

The chain employs TRBV7-8 and TRBJ2-7, with TRBD2 matching over 11 bases. The V gene end was trimmed by 8 bases and the J gene end by 5 bases; junction bases not matched to a gene: 5. Germline V gene lookup returns CDR1 SGHVS and CDR2 FQNEAQ. The CDR3 is 13 amino acids. The CDR3 nucleotides are TGTGCCAGCGGGCTAGCGGGAGGTAACGAGCAGTACTTC. Its translation is CASGLAGGNEQYF.

The chain recombines TRBV7-9 with TRBJ2-5, with D perhaps matching TRBD1 (5 bases). The CDR3 length is 13 residues. V was shortened by 5 bases and J by 5 bases, with 12 bases between the two germline ends. Germline-derived CDR1 and CDR2 are SEHNR and FQNEAQ (reference sequence). CDR3 in DNA: TGTGCCAGCAGCACGCCAGGGTCTGAGACCCAGTACTTC. Translation: CASSTPGSETQYF.